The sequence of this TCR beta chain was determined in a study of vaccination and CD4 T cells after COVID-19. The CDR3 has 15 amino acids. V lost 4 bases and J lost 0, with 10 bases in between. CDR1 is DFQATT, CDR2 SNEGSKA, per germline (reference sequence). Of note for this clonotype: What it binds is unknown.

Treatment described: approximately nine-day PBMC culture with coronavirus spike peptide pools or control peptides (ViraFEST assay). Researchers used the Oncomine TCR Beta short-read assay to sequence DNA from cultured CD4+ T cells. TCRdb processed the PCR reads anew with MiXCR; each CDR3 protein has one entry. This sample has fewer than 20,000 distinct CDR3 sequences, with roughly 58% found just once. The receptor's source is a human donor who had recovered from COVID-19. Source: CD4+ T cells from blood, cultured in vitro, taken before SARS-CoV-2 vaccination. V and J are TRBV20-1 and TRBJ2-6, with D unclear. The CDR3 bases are TGCAGTGCTACCGTTAGTAACTCTGGGGCCAACGTCCTGACTTTC. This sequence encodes CSATVSNSGANVLTF.